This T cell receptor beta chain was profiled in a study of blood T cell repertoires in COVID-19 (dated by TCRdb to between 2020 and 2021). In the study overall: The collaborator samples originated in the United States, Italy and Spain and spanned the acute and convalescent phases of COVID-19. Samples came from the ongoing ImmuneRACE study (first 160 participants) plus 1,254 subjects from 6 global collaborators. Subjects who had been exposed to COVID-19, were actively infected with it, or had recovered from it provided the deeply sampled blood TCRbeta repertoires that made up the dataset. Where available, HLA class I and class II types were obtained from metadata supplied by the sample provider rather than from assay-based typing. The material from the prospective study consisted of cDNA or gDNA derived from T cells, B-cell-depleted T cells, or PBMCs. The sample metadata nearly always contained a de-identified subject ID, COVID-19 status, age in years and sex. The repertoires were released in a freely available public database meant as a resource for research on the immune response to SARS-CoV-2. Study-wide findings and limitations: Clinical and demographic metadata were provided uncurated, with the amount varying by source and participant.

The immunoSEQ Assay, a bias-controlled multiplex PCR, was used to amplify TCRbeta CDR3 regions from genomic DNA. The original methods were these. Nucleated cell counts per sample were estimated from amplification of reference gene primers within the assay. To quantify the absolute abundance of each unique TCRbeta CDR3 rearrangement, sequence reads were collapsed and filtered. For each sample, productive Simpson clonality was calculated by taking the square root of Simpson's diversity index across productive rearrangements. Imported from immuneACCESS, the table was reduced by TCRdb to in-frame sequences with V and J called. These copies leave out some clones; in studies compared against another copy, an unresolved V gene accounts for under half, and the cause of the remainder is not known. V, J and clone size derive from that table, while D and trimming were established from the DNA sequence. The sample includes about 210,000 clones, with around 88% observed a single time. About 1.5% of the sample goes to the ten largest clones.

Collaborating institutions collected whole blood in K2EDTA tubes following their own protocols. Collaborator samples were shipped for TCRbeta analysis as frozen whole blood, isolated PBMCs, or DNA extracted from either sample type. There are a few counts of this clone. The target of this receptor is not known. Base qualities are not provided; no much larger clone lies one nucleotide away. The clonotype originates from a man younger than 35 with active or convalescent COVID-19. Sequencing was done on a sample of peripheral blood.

The CDR3 is CASSLGGGLAFF. The nucleotide sequence reads as follows: TGTGCCAGCAGCTTAGGCGGGGGATTAGCTTTCTTT. The rearrangement combines TRBV11-2 with TRBJ1-1; TRBD1 is a weak D gene call, 5 bases matching. The CDR3 runs 12 amino acids, cysteine and phenylalanine included. Only CDR3 DNA is held: 36 bases, read in frame from base 1. Trimming at the junction amounts to 1 base on V and 10 bases on J, and the germline ends lie 10 bases apart. CDR1 and CDR2, looked up from the germline V gene, are SGHAT and FQNNGV.